This paragraph covers one T cell receptor beta chain sequence. The target of this receptor is not known. The input lacks base qualities; no much larger clone sits a single base away. A second Seattle source provided samples from volunteer blood donors who had recovered from COVID-19. Whole blood was collected in K2EDTA tubes by collaborating institutions according to the institutions' own protocols. For TCRbeta analysis, collaborators shipped samples in one of three forms: frozen whole blood, isolated PBMCs, or DNA extracted from either of those sample types. This sample stems from a study of blood T cell repertoires in COVID-19 (TCRdb year 2020). For context, the study as a whole: Samples covering the acute and convalescent phases of COVID-19 were provided by collaborators in the United States, Italy and Spain. The material from the prospective study consisted of cDNA or gDNA derived from T cells, B-cell-depleted T cells, or PBMCs. Subjects who had been exposed to COVID-19, were actively infected with it, or had recovered from it provided the deeply sampled blood TCRbeta repertoires that made up the dataset. The repertoires were released in a freely available public database intended as a resource for research on the immune response to SARS-CoV-2. The samples were drawn from two sources: the first 160 participants of the ongoing ImmuneRACE study, and over 950 subjects contributed by 6 global collaborators. Nearly every sample came with metadata listing a de-identified subject ID, COVID-19 status, age in years and sex. Where available, HLA class I and class II types were taken from metadata supplied by the sample provider and were not determined by assay-based typing.

TCRbeta CDR3 regions were amplified from genomic DNA using the immunoSEQ Assay, a bias-controlled multiplex PCR. In the authors' own workflow: Nucleated cell counts per sample were estimated from amplification of reference gene primers within the assay. Sequence reads were collapsed and filtered to measure the absolute abundance of every unique TCRbeta CDR3 rearrangement. For each sample, productive Simpson clonality was calculated as the square root of Simpson's diversity index over productive rearrangements. This immuneACCESS table, as held by TCRdb, lists in-frame sequences with V and J called but not all clones. Of the missing ones, under half trace to an unresolved V gene in checked studies; the others have no known cause. V, J and clone size derive from that table, while D and trimming were established from the DNA sequence. This sample lists approximately 350,000 clones; 91% were detected once. The top ten constitute under 3.5% of the sample.

CDR1 and CDR2 are drawn from the germline V gene (reference sequence): SEHNR, FQNEAQ. Unmatched junction bases come to 10, with V trimmed by 1 base and J by 4 bases. The cysteine opens and the phenylalanine closes a CDR3 of 17 amino acids. Only the CDR3 region is kept as DNA, spanning 51 bases read in frame from base 1. Study-wide findings and limitations: Clinical and demographic metadata were provided uncurated, with the amount varying by source and participant.

The chain is assembled from TRBV7-9 and TRBJ1-2; a stretch of 9 junction bases matches TRBD1. Sequencing input: peripheral blood. This TCR came from a woman in her late teens or twenties who had recovered from COVID-19. CDR3 reads: CASSLDLGQGVIYGYTF. Here is the DNA: TGTGCCAGCAGCTTAGACCTGGGACAGGGTGTTATCTATGGCTACACCTTC.